This TCR beta chain was recorded in a study of early T cells in non-severe SARS-CoV-2 infection. Broader study findings: Anti-spike CD8 responses were favored in VDJdb matching, and private and CD4 specificities were missed.

Ten or more counts support this clonotype. No antigen is known for it. The ends were cut back, 11 bases at V and 8 bases at J, with 16 bases in the middle. The germline V gene has CDR1 MDHEN and CDR2 SYDVKM. This CDR3 has 12 residues. TCRdb redid the calling of the 5' RACE reads with MiXCR, one entry per CDR3 protein. The sample holds 35,000 to 50,000 distinct CDR3 sequences, 6% to 6.5% seen once. The chain uses TRBV28 and TRBJ1-5, with D hard to call. The receptor comes from an adult who was a healthcare worker with PCR-confirmed SARS-CoV-2 infection or an uninfected control (not recorded which). Sequenced: whole blood. CDR3 amino acids: CAGALHGEPQHF. The CDR3 DNA sequence: TGTGCCGGAGCCCTACACGGGGAGCCCCAGCATTTT.